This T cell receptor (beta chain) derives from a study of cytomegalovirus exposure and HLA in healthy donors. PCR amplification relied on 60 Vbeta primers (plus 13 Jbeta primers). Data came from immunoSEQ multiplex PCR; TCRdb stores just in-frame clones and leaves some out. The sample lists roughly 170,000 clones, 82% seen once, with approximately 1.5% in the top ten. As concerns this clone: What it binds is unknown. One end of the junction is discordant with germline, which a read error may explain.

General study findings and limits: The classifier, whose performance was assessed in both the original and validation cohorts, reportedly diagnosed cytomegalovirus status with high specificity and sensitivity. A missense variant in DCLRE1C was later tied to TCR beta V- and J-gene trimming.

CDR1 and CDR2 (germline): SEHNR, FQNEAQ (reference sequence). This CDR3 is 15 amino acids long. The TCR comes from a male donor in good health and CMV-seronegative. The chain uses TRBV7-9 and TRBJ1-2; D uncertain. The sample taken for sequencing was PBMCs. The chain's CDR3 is CSSSLASGMSYGYTF. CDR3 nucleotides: TGTTCCAGCAGCTTAGCGTCCGGGATGAGCTATGGCTACACCTTC.